The 16 T cell receptor beta chains below come from one sample, sequenced in a study of blood T cells in healthy people across ages. A second PCR of about 7 to 12 cycles used a sample-barcoded 5' primer and a J-beta primer mix. TCRdb re-derived calls from the 5' RACE reads in MiXCR, one entry per CDR3 protein. The data show fewer than 800,000 distinct CDR3 sequences, around a fifth seen once. The sample comprised blood. The origin of the receptors is an older man in good health.

The chain recombines TRBV20-1 with TRBJ2-5; 11 bases align to TRBD2. V trimming: 5 bases; J trimming: 5 bases; junction bases outside the gene matches: 7. This CDR3 spans 14 amino acids. Germline V gene lookup returns CDR1 DFQATT and CDR2 SNEGSKA (reference sequence). Written as DNA, the CDR3 is TGCAGTGCTTTTAGCGGGAGGGCCCGGGAGACCCAGTACTTC. Amino acids: CSAFSGRARETQYF.

The chain is built from TRBV28 and TRBJ1-4, with 7 bases aligning to TRBD1. Germline trimming cut 7 bases from V and 3 bases from J; bases unmatched to any gene: 8. The CDR3 has 15 amino acids. Germline V lookup: CDR1 MDHEN, CDR2 SYDVKM. Here the CDR3 DNA reads TGTGCCAGCACCCCCGACAGGGCGGCTAATGAAAAACTGTTTTTT. This sequence encodes CASTPDRAANEKLFF.

V and J are TRBV25-1 and TRBJ2-1, with D perhaps TRBD1 (6 bases). Germline-derived CDR1 and CDR2 are MGHDK and SYGVNS. V lost 4 bases, J lost 0 bases, and 10 bases lay in between. The CDR3 runs 15 residues. This CDR3 is CASSAQGSSYNEQFF. Written as DNA, the CDR3 is TGTGCCAGCAGTGCCCAGGGGAGCTCCTACAATGAGCAGTTCTTC.

The V gene is TRBV20-1, the J gene TRBJ1-4; TRBD1 matches at 7 bases. The germline gives CDR1 DFQATT, CDR2 SNEGSKA (reference sequence). The CDR3 spans 15 residues. J gave up 3 bases and V 6 bases, and 10 bases lay outside the gene matches. The CDR3 reads CSARRWGQPNEKLFF. DNA of the CDR3: TGCAGTGCGAGGAGATGGGGACAGCCTAATGAAAAACTGTTTTTT.

This chain joins TRBV12-3 or TRBV12-4 and TRBJ1-6, with 7 positions matching TRBD1. The V gene end was trimmed by 3 bases and the J gene end by 5 bases; junction bases not matched to a gene: 1. This CDR3 spans 14 amino acids. The CDR3 protein is CASSFGTDNSPLHF. As DNA, the CDR3 is TGTGCCAGCAGTTTCGGGACAGATAATTCACCCCTCCACTTT.

V usage is TRBV14 and J usage is TRBJ2-7; a possible D gene is TRBD2 (7 bases). Germline V gives CDR1 SGHDN, CDR2 FVKESK. The CDR3 is made up of 17 amino acids. The V end was cut by 1 base, the J end by 3 bases, with 19 bases between. CDR3 sequence reads: CASSQGSGTLSGYEQYF. The CDR3 nucleotides are TGTGCCAGCAGCCAAGGAAGCGGGACACTTTCGGGCTACGAGCAGTACTTC.

The chain's CDR3 is CASSLVAGIYEQYF. The DNA of the CDR3 is TGTGCCAGCAGCTTAGTTGCCGGAATCTACGAGCAGTACTTC. This sequence joins TRBV11-2 and TRBJ2-7; no firm D call. Per germline, CDR1 SGHAT and CDR2 FQNNGV. The CDR3 totals 14 residues. V was cut by 1 base and J by 3 bases, with 10 bases left in between. Full variable domain (outside the CDR3, taken from reference TRBV11-2 and TRBJ2-7): EAGVAQSPRYKIIEKRQSVAFWCNPISGHATLYWYQQILGQGPKLLIQFQNNGVVDDSQLPKDRFSAERLKGVDSTLKIQPAKLEDSAVYLCASSLVAGIYEQYFGPGTRLTVT.

The gene calls are TRBV6-5 and TRBJ2-7; 7 bases match TRBD1. This CDR3 region has 16 residues. V lost 1 base and J lost 2; bases outside the gene matches: 8. CDR1 MNHEY and CDR2 SVGAGI come from the germline V gene. The CDR3 protein is CASSYLQGIVTYEQYF. The CDR3 DNA reads TGTGCCAGCAGTTACTTACAGGGGATAGTAACCTACGAGCAGTACTTC.

The rearrangement uses TRBV2 and TRBJ2-1; 8 positions agree with TRBD1. The assigned J gene may be wrong: the sequence end matches TRBJ2-5 better. Germline lookup yields CDR1 SNHLY and CDR2 FYNNEI. There are 13 residues in the CDR3. The CDR3 DNA follows: TGTGCCAGCCAGACAGGGGTCCAAGAGACCCAGTACTTC. Translation: CASQTGVQETQYF.

The rearrangement joins TRBV5-4 to TRBJ2-5; D might be TRBD1 or TRBD2, each matching 5 bases. The CDR3 runs 16 residues. Germline CDR1 is SGHNT and CDR2 is YYREEE (reference sequence). The ends were cut back, 3 bases at V and 0 bases at J, with 15 bases in the middle. The CDR3 protein is CASSYVSGTDQETQYF. The DNA of the CDR3 is TGTGCCAGCAGCTATGTATCCGGGACGGACCAAGAGACCCAGTACTTC.

A few counts support this clonotype. The chain employs TRBV12-3 or TRBV12-4 and TRBJ1-5; D is uncertain. The CDR3 runs 13 residues. Trimming pared 5 bases from V and 1 base from J, leaving 6 bases between. The CDR3 DNA is TGTGCCAGCAGTCTTCAAAGCAATCAGCCCCAGCATTTT. Protein sequence: CASSLQSNQPQHF.

The chain has TRBV12-3 or TRBV12-4 and TRBJ1-2; unclear D gene. Trimming took off 6 bases at V and 2 bases at J, with 13 bases between the two ends. The CDR3 runs to 14 residues. CDR3 nucleotides: TGTGCCAGCAGCAAAATGGACCGAAACTATGGCTACACCTTC. It encodes CASSKMDRNYGYTF.

The DNA of the CDR3 is TGTGCCAGCAGTTACTCGGACAGGGGCACCTACGAGCAGTACTTC. Amino acid sequence: CASSYSDRGTYEQYF. This chain links TRBV6-5 with TRBJ2-1; TRBD1 matches at 9 bases. The end of the DNA aligns better with TRBJ2-7, so the J call may be wrong. The germline V gene has CDR1 MNHEY and CDR2 SVGAGI. CDR3 length equals 15 residues.

This clonotype was seen only a few times. The rearrangement joins TRBV3-1 to TRBJ1-2; D not certain. CDR3 size: 15 residues. The V end was cut by 4 bases, the J end by 2 bases, with 14 bases between. The germline CDR1 and CDR2 sequences are LGHDT and YNNKEL (reference sequence). The CDR3 DNA sequence: TGTGCCAGCAGCCCGACTAGTGGGCCCAACTATGGCTACACCTTC. Its protein is CASSPTSGPNYGYTF.

As to this clonotype: The junction departs from germline at one end; a sequencing error may be responsible. The rearrangement links TRBV7-2 to TRBJ2-6; TRBD1 is a possible D gene (6 bases). Germline-derived CDR1 and CDR2 are SGHTA and FQGNSA. CDR3 length: 15 amino acids. CDR3 DNA: TGTGCCAGCAGTTTGCAGGGGTCTGGGGCCAGCGTCCTGACTTTC. It is translated as CASSLQGSGASVLTF.

The sample holds a few counts of this clonotype. V gene TRBV5-1 combines with J gene TRBJ2-3, with 11 bases that match TRBD1. Losses at the gene ends were 5 bases for V and 4 bases for J; bases not matched to a gene: 3. Germline CDR1 SGHRS, CDR2 YFSETQ. This CDR3 spans 14 amino acids. The CDR3 region has the DNA TGCGCCAGCAGAGGACAGGGGGCCTCAGATACGCAGTATTTT. As protein: CASRGQGASDTQYF.